The 18 T cell receptor beta chains presented below share a single source sample, sequenced in a study of blood T cell repertoires in COVID-19. The protocol was immunoSEQ multiplex PCR, while the TCRdb copy is restricted to in-frame clones and leaves out a portion. The profile shows roughly 90,000 clones, 86% of them singletons. Sequencing input: peripheral blood. The receptors were sampled from a human donor in a cohort sampled during active COVID-19.

V and J are TRBV27 and TRBJ2-7; maybe TRBD2 (6 bases). CDR1 is MNHEY and CDR2 is SMNVEV in the germline V gene (reference sequence). This CDR3 contains 12 residues. V was trimmed by 7 bases and J by 5 bases, leaving 12 bases between them. CDR3 amino acids: CASTSGDHEQYF. In DNA form, the CDR3 reads TGTGCCAGCACCTCGGGAGACCACGAGCAGTACTTC.

V usage is TRBV2 and J usage is TRBJ1-1; 7 bases line up with TRBD1. The V gene end was trimmed by 8 bases and the J gene end by 4 bases; junction bases not matched to a gene: 10. The germline CDR1 and CDR2 sequences are SNHLY and FYNNEI. This CDR3 region has 14 residues. This chain's CDR3 is CASRLDREPTEAFF. The CDR3 nucleotides read TGTGCCAGCCGACTCGACAGGGAACCCACTGAAGCTTTCTTT.

The chain recombines TRBV10-3 with TRBJ2-7; TRBD2 might be the D (6 bases). CDR1 and CDR2 (germline): ENHRY, SYGVKD. The CDR3 covers 13 residues. The V and J ends lost 10 bases and 6 bases respectively, with 19 bases between them. CDR3 sequence reads: CATSEEGSFEQYF. The CDR3 DNA reads TGTGCCACTTCAGAGGAGGGCAGTTTCGAGCAGTACTTC.

This clone was observed a single time. V gene TRBV5-4 combines with J gene TRBJ2-1; 8 bases fit TRBD2. The V and J ends lost 0 bases and 7 bases, in that order; junction bases with no gene match: 3. Germline lookup yields CDR1 SGHNT and CDR2 YYREEE (reference sequence). This CDR3 contains 14 residues. CDR3 residues: CASSLGGGRNEQFF. The CDR3 DNA reads as TGTGCCAGCAGCTTGGGCGGGGGGAGAAATGAGCAGTTCTTC.

CDR3 nucleotides: TGTGCCACCAGCAGAGCGACTAGCTCTGAGCAGTTCTTC. This codes for CATSRATSSEQFF. The rearrangement uses TRBV15 and TRBJ2-1, with 7 bases matching TRBD2. The junction had 3 bases not matched to a gene; V was cut back by 1 base and J by 9 bases. Germline V lookup: CDR1 LNHNV, CDR2 YYDKDF (reference sequence). The length of the CDR3 is 13 residues.

The chain joins TRBV28 to TRBJ2-1, with 7 bases lining up with TRBD2. The junction had 9 bases not matched to a gene; V was cut back by 4 bases and J by 0 bases. CDR3 size: 17 residues. Germline-derived CDR1 and CDR2 are MDHEN and SYDVKM. The CDR3 DNA follows: TGTGCCAGCAGTTCCCTAAGCGGGGCCCGCTCCTACAATGAGCAGTTCTTC. This gives the protein CASSSLSGARSYNEQFF. Full variable domain (outside the CDR3, taken from reference TRBV28 and TRBJ2-1): DVKVTQSSRYLVKRTGEKVFLECVQDMDHENMFWYRQDPGLGLRLIYFSYDVKMKEKGDIPEGYSVSREKKERFSLILESASTNQTSMYLCASSSLSGARSYNEQFFGPGTRLTVL.

The chain has TRBV5-1 and TRBJ2-5; 7 positions agree with TRBD1. The ends lost 5 bases at V and 1 base at J; junction bases unmatched: 2. The CDR3 spans 13 residues. Germline values: CDR1 SGHRS, CDR2 YFSETQ. Written as DNA, the CDR3 is TGCGCCAGCAGGGGGACAGTCCAAGAGACCCAGTACTTC. Translated, it gives CASRGTVQETQYF.

The chain is built from TRBV11-3 and TRBJ2-1; 7 bases map to TRBD1. Per the germline V gene, CDR1 is SGHNT and CDR2 is YENEEA. Trimming at V came to 5 bases and at J to 3 bases, leaving 7 bases not matched to a gene. This CDR3 has 15 amino acids. The CDR3 protein is CASSIRDRGYNEQFF. The CDR3 bases are TGTGCCAGCAGCATTCGGGACAGAGGCTACAATGAGCAGTTCTTC.

V usage is TRBV7-3 and J usage is TRBJ2-3; 9 bases fit TRBD2. This CDR3 has 16 residues. Germline loops: CDR1 SGHTA, CDR2 FQGTGA. J gave up 5 bases and V 2 bases, and 8 bases lay outside the gene matches. CDR3 in DNA: TGTGCCAGCAGCTTATCTGGCGGGAGGGCCGGAGATACGCAGTATTTT. It yields the protein CASSLSGGRAGDTQYF.

This chain uses TRBV5-1 with TRBJ2-5; the match to TRBD2 covers 10 bases. CDR3 length equals 15 residues. Germline loops: CDR1 SGHRS, CDR2 YFSETQ. J gave up 2 bases and V 2 bases, and 3 bases lay outside the gene matches. CDR3 in DNA: TGCGCCAGCAGCTTAGCGGGAGGGACGCAAGAGACCCAGTACTTC. It codes for CASSLAGGTQETQYF.

About this clone itself: A junction end diverges from the germline sequence, so it may reflect a read error. CDR3: CASSAQGGTQTGIF. The CDR3 DNA is TGTGCCAGCAGTGCTCAGGGAGGGACGCAGACGGGAATCTTC. The J gene is TRBJ2-1, the V gene TRBV2; 7 bases are shared with TRBD2. The CDR3 has 14 residues. The germline V gene encodes CDR1 SNHLY and CDR2 FYNNEI.

This clone was seen a handful of times. The gene calls are TRBV6-2 or TRBV6-3 and TRBJ1-5, with D uncertain. The V gene's germline CDR1 is MNHEY and CDR2 SVGEGT. This CDR3 spans 14 amino acids. V was trimmed by 2 bases and J by 3 bases, leaving 8 bases between them. The chain's CDR3 is CASSYEGLNQPQHF. The CDR3 nucleotides read TGTGCCAGCAGTTACGAGGGTCTCAATCAGCCCCAGCATTTT.

The chain employs TRBV9 and TRBJ1-6; 7 bases agree with TRBD1. J gave up 10 bases and V 0 bases, and 10 bases lay outside the gene matches. Germline CDR1 and CDR2: SGDLS and YYNGEE. The CDR3 consists of 16 residues. The CDR3 sequence is CASSVGSGTVVSPLHF. The CDR3 nucleotides read TGTGCCAGCAGCGTAGGGTCCGGGACAGTGGTCTCACCCCTCCACTTT.

The rearrangement links TRBV29-1 to TRBJ2-1; 13 bases align to TRBD2. The V segment lost 7 bases and the J segment 6 bases; nucleotides outside the gene matches: 9. Germline CDR1 is SQVTM and CDR2 is ANQGSEA. The CDR3 contains 15 residues. This CDR3 is CSAKAGTSGINEQFF. In nucleotides, the CDR3 is TGCAGCGCCAAAGCCGGGACTAGCGGGATCAATGAGCAGTTCTTC.

This chain joins TRBV9 and TRBJ2-3; maybe TRBD2 (7 bases). CDR3 length: 17 residues. V dropped 4 bases and J dropped 3 bases, with 21 bases sitting between them. CDR1 is SGDLS and CDR2 is YYNGEE in the germline V gene. Written as DNA, the CDR3 is TGTGCCAGCAGCCCACAGGGCGCGGGAGTCGGGACAGATACGCAGTATTTT. Its protein is CASSPQGAGVGTDTQYF.

This chain connects TRBV3-1 (or the pseudogene TRBV3-2) to TRBJ2-2; maybe TRBD1 (5 bases). Germline V gene data show CDR1 as LGHDT and CDR2 as YNNKEL (reference sequence). There are 18 residues in the CDR3. V shed 5 bases and J shed 4 bases, with 23 bases lying between them. In DNA form, the CDR3 reads TGTGCCAGCAGCGTCCCCCCTGGGGCGATCCGTTTCACCGGGGAGCTGTTTTTT. Amino acids: CASSVPPGAIRFTGELFF.

The DNA of the CDR3 is TGTGCCAGCAGCTTGGTGGGGACAGGGTTCTACGAGCAGTACTTC. Protein: CASSLVGTGFYEQYF. The V call is TRBV5-6, the J call TRBJ2-7, with 9 bases that match TRBD1. The CDR3 is made up of 15 amino acids. Germline CDR1 is SGHDT and CDR2 is YYEEEE. V lost 0 bases, J lost 3 bases, and 4 bases stayed unmatched.

A remark on this clone: An end of the junction does not agree with germline; a read error may underlie this. Other DNA sequences in this specimen translate into the identical CDR3. The rearrangement joins TRBV6-2 or TRBV6-3 to TRBJ1-1; TRBD1 aligns across 7 bases. The CDR3 contains 17 residues. Germline assignment: CDR1 MNHEY and CDR2 SVGEGT. CDR3 nucleotide sequence: TGTGCTAGCAGTTATAGGGGACAGAGGGCACGGGACACTGAAGCTTTCTTT. Translated: CASSYRGQRARDTEAFF.